This TCR beta chain was recovered during a study of T cell responses to AZD1222 COVID-19 vaccine. CDR1 LNHDA and CDR2 SQIVND come from the germline V gene (reference sequence). The CDR3 spans 16 residues. Losses at the gene ends were 6 bases for V and 6 bases for J; bases not matched to a gene: 16. Method: immunoSEQ multiplex PCR; TCRdb's copy keeps in-frame clones and lacks some. The sample has over 70,000 clones; 60% to 85% are singletons. The source material was peripheral blood, sampled 28 days after the second dose of the MenACWY control vaccine. J is TRBJ1-1 and V is TRBV19; 7 nucleotides line up with TRBD1. The clonotype comes from an adult who received the MenACWY meningococcal vaccine as a control. CDR3 loop: CASRTTPRTGPPEAFF. In DNA, the CDR3 is TGTGCCAGTAGAACTACCCCGAGGACAGGACCACCTGAAGCTTTCTTT.